The 8 T cell receptor beta chains below were found in one sample sequenced in a study of T-cell memory formation after mild COVID-19. TCRdb recomputed calls from the 5' RACE reads with MiXCR, one row per CDR3 protein. The sample shows 350,000 or so distinct CDR3 sequences, 20% to 25% of them seen only once. Sequences were obtained from PBMCs or a T cell subset sorted from them (not recorded which). The receptors derive from a man between 18 and 29 years old who had mild COVID-19 (a few samples of this study predate the infection). Cell type and time point are not known.

This clonotype was detected a few times. V and J are TRBV7-9 and TRBJ2-5; D is unresolved. The CDR3 loop spans 13 amino acids. V lost 4 bases, J lost 3 bases, and 9 bases lay in between. Germline V lookup: CDR1 SEHNR, CDR2 FQNEAQ (reference sequence). CDR3 in amino acids: CASSSTSEETQYF. The CDR3 bases are TGTGCCAGCAGCTCCACATCCGAAGAGACCCAGTACTTC.

The chain uses TRBV6-6 and TRBJ2-1; D might be TRBD2 (7 bases). The germline CDR1 and CDR2 sequences are MNHNY and SVGAGI (reference sequence). Deletions cut 0 bases from V and 6 bases from J, with 18 bases between. This CDR3 contains 17 residues. The chain's CDR3 is CASSYSTGGRNVNEQFF. The CDR3 nucleotides are TGTGCCAGCAGTTACTCGACGGGGGGCAGGAATGTCAATGAGCAGTTCTTC.

This clonotype was detected a few times. The chain is built from TRBV20-1 and TRBJ1-6; D gene ambiguous. The V gene's germline CDR1 is DFQATT and CDR2 SNEGSKA (reference sequence). The length of the CDR3 is 14 residues. Trimming pared 6 bases from V and 5 bases from J, leaving 14 bases between. DNA of the CDR3: TGCAGTGCCGCTAGGGATTCCCATAATTCACCCCTCCACTTT. It translates to CSAARDSHNSPLHF.

The chain joins TRBV12-3 or TRBV12-4 to TRBJ2-7; D might be TRBD2 (5 bases). Trimming pared 5 bases from V and 2 bases from J, leaving 7 bases between. The CDR3 contains 12 residues. CDR3 residues: CASSRGPYEQYF. Written as DNA, the CDR3 is TGTGCCAGCAGTCGAGGGCCCTACGAGCAGTACTTC.

About this clonotype: The junction and the germline gene differ at one end; a read error may be behind it. V usage is TRBV12-3 or TRBV12-4 and J usage is TRBJ1-1, with 7 nucleotides matching TRBD1. This CDR3 spans 15 amino acids. The CDR3 sequence: CDSRFTTGVRTEAFF. CDR3 coding DNA: TGTGACAGCAGGTTCACCACAGGGGTTCGAACTGAAGCTTTCTTT.

The table lists this clonotype with a few counts. This rearrangement joins TRBV12-3 or TRBV12-4 to TRBJ1-1; no firm D call. This CDR3 is built from 13 residues. V was shortened by 2 bases and J by 11 bases, with 15 bases between the two germline ends. CDR3 nucleotides: TGTGCCAGCAGTTTAATCGGTAGGATGGCGGCTTTCTTT. Translation gives CASSLIGRMAAFF.

The gene calls are TRBV12-3 or TRBV12-4 and TRBJ2-7; D remains ambiguous. V was trimmed by 2 bases and J by 2 bases, leaving 10 bases between them. There are 14 residues in the CDR3. The CDR3 sequence is CASSLSESPYEQYF. CDR3 nucleotide sequence: TGTGCCAGCAGTTTATCAGAGTCCCCCTACGAGCAGTACTTC.

This clonotype turned up a few times. V is TRBV12-3 or TRBV12-4 and J is TRBJ2-2, with unresolved D. This CDR3 has 12 residues. V was shortened by 6 bases and J by 7 bases, with 9 bases between the two germline ends. In DNA, the CDR3 is TGTGCCAGCAGCCCGCGCCGCGGGGAGCTGTTTTTT. Encoded protein: CASSPRRGELFF.